The clone carrying this T cell receptor (beta chain) is termed medium-sized (0.01 to 0.1%). The data were obtained in a study of blood T cell repertoires in COVID-19. Whole-study context: Collection of acute and convalescent COVID-19 samples took place in the United States, Italy and Spain. Sample material is recorded as cDNA or gDNA derived from T cells, B-cell-depleted T cells, or PBMCs.

Original analysis: Using reference gene primer amplification, nucleated cell counts were estimated. The table came from immunoSEQ multiplex PCR; TCRdb's copy has only in-frame clones and leaves some out. From that table come the V and J calls and clone size; the DNA was used to work out D and trimming. The data hold 85,000 to 90,000 clones, with roughly 84% observed a single time. The V segment lost 2 bases and the J segment 3 bases; nucleotides outside the gene matches: 6. Germline V gene sequence: CDR1 LGHDT, CDR2 YNNKEL (reference sequence). The CDR3 runs 15 residues. The material sequenced was peripheral blood. The chain uses TRBV3-1 (or the pseudogene TRBV3-2) and TRBJ1-1; 7 nucleotides align to TRBD1. The clonotype was recovered from a man in his 70s with acute or convalescent COVID-19. The CDR3 DNA is TGTGCCAGCAGCCAAAGGGGGCCCAGGGACACTGAAGCTTTCTTT. This encodes CASSQRGPRDTEAFF.